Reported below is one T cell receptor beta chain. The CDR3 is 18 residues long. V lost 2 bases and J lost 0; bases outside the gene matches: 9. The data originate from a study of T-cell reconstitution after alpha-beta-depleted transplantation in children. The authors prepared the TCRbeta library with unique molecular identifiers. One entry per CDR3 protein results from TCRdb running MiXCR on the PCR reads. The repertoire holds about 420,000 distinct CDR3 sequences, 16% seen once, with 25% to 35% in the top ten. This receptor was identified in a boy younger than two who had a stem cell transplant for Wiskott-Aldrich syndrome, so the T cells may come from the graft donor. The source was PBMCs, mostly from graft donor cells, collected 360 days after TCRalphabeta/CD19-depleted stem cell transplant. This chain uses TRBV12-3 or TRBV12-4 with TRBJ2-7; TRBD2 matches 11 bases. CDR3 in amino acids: CASSLILAGGPTSYEQYF. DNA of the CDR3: TGTGCCAGCAGTTTAATCTTAGCGGGAGGGCCGACCTCCTACGAGCAGTACTTC.